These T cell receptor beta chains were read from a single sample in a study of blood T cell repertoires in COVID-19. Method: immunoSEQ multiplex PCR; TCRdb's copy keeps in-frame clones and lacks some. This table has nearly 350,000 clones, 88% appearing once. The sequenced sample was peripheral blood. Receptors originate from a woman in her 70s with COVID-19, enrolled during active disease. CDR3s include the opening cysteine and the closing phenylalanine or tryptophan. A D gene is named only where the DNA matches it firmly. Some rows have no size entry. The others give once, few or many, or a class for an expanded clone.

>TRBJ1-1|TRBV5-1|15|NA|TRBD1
TGCGCCAGCAGTTTACAGGGGGGAAGGAACACTGAAGCTTTCTTT
CASSLQGGRNTEAFF
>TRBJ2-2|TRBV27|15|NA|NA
TGTGCCAGCAGTCCGGATGACAGTAACACCGGGGAGCTGTTTTTT
CASSPDDSNTGELFF
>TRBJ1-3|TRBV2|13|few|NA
TGTGCCAGGGGAGGGAGCTCTGGAAACACCATATATTTT
CARGGSSGNTIYF
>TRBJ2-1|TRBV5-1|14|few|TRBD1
TGCGCCAGCAGTGGGGACAGGGGTTACAATGAGCAGTTCTTC
CASSGDRGYNEQFF
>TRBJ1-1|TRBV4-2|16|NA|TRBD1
TGTGCCAGCAGCCACCCTCGACAGGGAAAGAACACTGAAGCTTTCTTT
CASSHPRQGKNTEAFF
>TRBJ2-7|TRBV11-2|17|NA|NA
TGTGCCAGCAGCTCCCCAGCGTACAGGGAAAAAACCTACGAGCAGTACTTC
CASSSPAYREKTYEQYF
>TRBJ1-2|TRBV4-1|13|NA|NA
TGCGCCAGCAGCCATACAGGGAGAAATGGCTACACCTTC
CASSHTGRNGYTF
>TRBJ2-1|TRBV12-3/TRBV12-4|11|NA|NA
TGTGCCAGCAGCGAGGTAAATGAGCAGTTCTTC
CASSEVNEQFF
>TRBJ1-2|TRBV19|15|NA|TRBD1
TGTGCCAGTAGTCCCCGGGTGTCGACAGGGATTGGCTACACCTTC
CASSPRVSTGIGYTF
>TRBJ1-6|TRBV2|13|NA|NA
TGTGCCAGCAGAACAGGGAATCATTCACCCCTCCACTTT
CASRTGNHSPLHF
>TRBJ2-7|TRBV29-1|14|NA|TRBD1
TGCAGCGTGAACGACAGGGGGGTTTCCTACGAGCAGTACTTC
CSVNDRGVSYEQYF
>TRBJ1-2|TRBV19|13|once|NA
TGTGCCAGTGCTCCCCTATTTAACTATGGCTACACCTTC
CASAPLFNYGYTF
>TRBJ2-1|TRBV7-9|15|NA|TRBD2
TGTGCCAGCAGTTTTACGCGGGGGGCCTACAATGAGCAGTTCTTC
CASSFTRGAYNEQFF
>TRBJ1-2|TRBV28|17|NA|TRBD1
TGTGCCAGCAGTTTACTTTACCCGGGACAGGGTACGAATGGCTACACCTTC
CASSLLYPGQGTNGYTF
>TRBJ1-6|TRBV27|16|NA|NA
TGTGCCAGCAGTTTAAGAGCAGGGGCACCTTTTTCACCCCTCCACTTT
CASSLRAGAPFSPLHF
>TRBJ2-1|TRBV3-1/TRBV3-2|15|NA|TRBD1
TGTGCCAGCAGCCCCATGACAGGGTTGGGGAATGAGCAGTTCTTC
CASSPMTGLGNEQFF
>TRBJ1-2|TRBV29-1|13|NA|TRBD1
TGCAGCGTTGGGACAGGGGGTATTGGCGGCTACACCTTC
CSVGTGGIGGYTF
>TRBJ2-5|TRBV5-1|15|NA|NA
TGCGCCAGCAGCACCCGGGACCCAAGCGGGGAGACCCAGTACTTC
CASSTRDPSGETQYF
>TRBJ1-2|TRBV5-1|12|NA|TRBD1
TGCGCCAGCAGCCGGGACAGGGACGGCTACACCTTC
CASSRDRDGYTF
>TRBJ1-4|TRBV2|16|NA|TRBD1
TGTGCCAGCAGTGACGGACAGGGAGGATTTGTTGAAAAACTGTTTTTT
CASSDGQGGFVEKLFF
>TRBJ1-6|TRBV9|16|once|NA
TGTGCCAGCAGCCCCGAGGGAAGCTCCTATAATTCACCCCTCCACTTT
CASSPEGSSYNSPLHF
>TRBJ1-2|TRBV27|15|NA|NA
TGTGCCAGCAAGACTCGGGACACCCCTAACTATGGCTACACCTTC
CASKTRDTPNYGYTF
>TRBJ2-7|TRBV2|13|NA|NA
TGTGCCAGCAGCCGGGCTCAGGGCCCCGAGCAGTACTTC
CASSRAQGPEQYF
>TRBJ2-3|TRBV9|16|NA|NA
TGTGCCAGCAGCGTAGTTGGTAGCGGCCGCACAGATACGCAGTATTTT
CASSVVGSGRTDTQYF